This TCR beta chain was retrieved from a study of T cells in Graves' hyperthyroidism and ophthalmopathy (dated by TCRdb to the late 2010s). Regarding the research as a whole: To identify distinguishing TCR V-J signatures, a discovery cohort of about a hundred patients was used, comprising 43 with Graves' ophthalmopathy and 57 with stable Graves' hyperthyroidism. Prospective prediction of ophthalmopathy was tested in an independent validation cohort consisting of 18 hyperthyroidism patients and more than 15 patients who later progressed to ophthalmopathy. Once sampling was done, hyperthyroidism patients were given methimazole at a starting dose of 30 mg daily, whereas ophthalmopathy patients were given high-dose intravenous methylprednisolone. For training and testing, the roughly 100 patients in the discovery cohort were randomly divided in a 7:3 ratio. The paper describes TCR Vbeta CDR3 sequencing of 135 peripheral blood samples, made up of some 42 ophthalmopathy patients, more than 70 hyperthyroidism patients and about 17 progressor patients. In addition, the study compared T-cell repertoires in thyroid tissue and in blood from five or six Graves' hyperthyroidism patients.

Study-level results and caveats: No statistical method was used to set the sample size in advance, and investigators knew the group allocation. Blood samples also contained most of the expanded thyroid clonotypes (frequency above 0.001), which suggests that blood repertoires may reflect thyroid immune responses. In validation, progression to ophthalmopathy was predicted by the model with more than 65% sensitivity and 72.22% specificity, a median of 6.5 months before onset. A model built on a 13 V-J signature distinguished ophthalmopathy from stable hyperthyroidism, reaching around 88% sensitivity and 81.08% specificity in cross-validation and 80%/75% in testing.

The TCR beta CDR3 regions were amplified from the RNA transcripts. For the first round of RT-PCR on the TCR CDR3, the HTBI primer set was used together with the Qiagen OneStep RT-PCR kit. Libraries were constructed in a second round of multiplex PCR, after which size selection and purification were performed. The libraries were sequenced on an Illumina HiSeq2000 using paired-end 100 bp reads. Regarding the original processing steps: Raw data were processed with SOAPnuke, discarding reads with adapters, uncalled bases, mean Phred below 15, or no exact constant-primer or identifier match. COPE v1.2.5 was used to merge high-quality paired reads, and clonotypes were defined as unique nucleotide sequences. MiTCR v1.1 was used to align the clonotypes against IMGT TRBV, TRBD and TRBJ reference segments. Only V-J combinations with frequency above 0.0001, covering 99% to 99.2% of repertoires, were analysed. A TCS score was defined as the ratio of F50 (clonal expansion) to E x V (chaos), with BLOSUM62-based TCRdist applied between CDR3 peptides within each V-J. Welch's t-statistics and random forest reduced 514 V-J features to 10 to 15, which were used in a naive Bayes classifier (R e1071). The similarity between thyroid and blood repertoires was quantified using the Morisita-Horn index. Through fastp at Q25 and MiXCR, TCRdb rebuilt clones from the public reads, retaining in-frame beta chains. Rows with one shared CDR3 protein collapse into an entry with the most common genes and DNA. TCRdb, not the original authors, processed these V and J calls. For this sample the table gives about 640,000 distinct CDR3 sequences, of which less than 45% were detected only once. The top ten clones comprise approximately 7.2% of the sample.

A remark on this clonotype: The antigen this receptor binds is unknown. Base qualities are not provided; no much larger clone lies one nucleotide away.

The CDR3 goes from the cysteine to the phenylalanine over 13 residues. Of the read, only the CDR3 DNA is kept; its 39 bases are in frame from base 1. Looking up the germline V gene (reference sequence) yields CDR1 DFQATT and CDR2 SNEGSKA. V is pruned by 3 bases and J by 8 bases, leaving 5 bases of the junction without a gene match. The study excluded patients with uncontrolled infections, other autoimmune diseases, pregnancy or lactation. Clinical symptoms, serum thyroxine and TRAb, thyroid ultrasound, and orbital computed tomography formed the basis for the diagnoses. Total RNA was extracted using Trizol reagent, and RNA quality was assessed on an Agilent 2100 Bioanalyzer.

The sequencing sample was made of peripheral blood or thyroid tissue (not recorded which). The source is an adult man with Graves' disease, either hyperthyroidism or ophthalmopathy (not recorded which). Recombination joined TRBV20-1 with TRBJ1-4, with TRBD1 identical over 8 junction bases. The DNA is TGCAGTGCTAGGGACAGGGCTCTCGAAAAACTGTTTTTT. It is translated as CSARDRALEKLFF.